The present T cell receptor (beta chain) was sequenced within a study of T-cell reconstitution after alpha-beta-depleted transplantation in children. This clonotype showed up just a few times. Unique molecular identifiers tagged the TCRbeta library. TCRdb analysed the PCR reads with MiXCR anew, one entry per CDR3 protein. The table shows a few hundred thousand distinct CDR3 sequences, with about an eighth occurring only once. The specimen comprised PBMCs from the stem cell graft donor, sampled from the stem cell graft. The TCR sequence derives from a human donor who donated a stem cell graft to a child with combined immunodeficiency.

The CDR3 DNA follows: TGTGCCAGCAGCCCCCGGGGGGGCGCCAAAAACATTCAGTACTTC. Protein product: CASSPRGGAKNIQYF. The chain combines TRBV7-6 with TRBJ2-4, with 8 bases that match TRBD2. CDR3 length: 15 amino acids. The germline gives CDR1 SGHVS, CDR2 FNYEAQ. V was clipped by 5 bases and J by 1 base; unmatched bases: 4.